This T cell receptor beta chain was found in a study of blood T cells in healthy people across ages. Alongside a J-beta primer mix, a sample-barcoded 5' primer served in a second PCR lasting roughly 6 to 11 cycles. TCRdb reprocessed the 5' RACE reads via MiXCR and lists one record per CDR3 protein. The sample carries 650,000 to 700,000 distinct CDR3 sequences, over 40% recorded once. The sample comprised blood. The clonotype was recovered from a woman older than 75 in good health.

The CDR3 region is CASSPLANSYNEQFF. In nucleotides, the CDR3 is TGCGCCAGCAGCCCTCTGGCAAACTCCTACAATGAGCAGTTCTTC. J is TRBJ2-1 and V is TRBV5-1; D not resolved. The CDR3 is 15 amino acids. V lost 4 bases, J lost 0 bases, and 11 bases lay in between. Germline CDR1 reads SGHRS; CDR2 reads YFSETQ.